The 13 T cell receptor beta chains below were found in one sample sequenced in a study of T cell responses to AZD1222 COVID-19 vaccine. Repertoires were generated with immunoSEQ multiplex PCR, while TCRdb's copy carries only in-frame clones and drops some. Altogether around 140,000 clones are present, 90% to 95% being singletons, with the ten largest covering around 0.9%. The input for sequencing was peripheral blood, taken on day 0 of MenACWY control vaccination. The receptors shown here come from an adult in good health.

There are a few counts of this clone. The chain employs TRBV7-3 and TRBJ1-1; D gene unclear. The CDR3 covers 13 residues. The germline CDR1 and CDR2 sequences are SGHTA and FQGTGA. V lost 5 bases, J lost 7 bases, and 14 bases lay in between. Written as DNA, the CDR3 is TGTGCCAGCAGCCACGGCCCGCTCAATGAAGCTTTCTTT. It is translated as CASSHGPLNEAFF.

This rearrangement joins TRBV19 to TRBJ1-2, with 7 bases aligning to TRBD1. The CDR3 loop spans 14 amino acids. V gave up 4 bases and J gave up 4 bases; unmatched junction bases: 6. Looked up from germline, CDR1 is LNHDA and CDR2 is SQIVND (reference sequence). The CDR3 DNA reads TGTGCCAGTAGTACCCTTGACAGGGCCTATGGCTACACCTTC. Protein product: CASSTLDRAYGYTF.

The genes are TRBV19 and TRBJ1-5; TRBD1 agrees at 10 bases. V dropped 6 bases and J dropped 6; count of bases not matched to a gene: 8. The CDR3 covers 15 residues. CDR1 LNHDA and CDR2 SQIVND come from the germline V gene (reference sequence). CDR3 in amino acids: CASSWTGGVGQPQHF. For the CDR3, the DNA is TGTGCCAGTAGCTGGACAGGGGGAGTGGGTCAGCCCCAGCATTTT.

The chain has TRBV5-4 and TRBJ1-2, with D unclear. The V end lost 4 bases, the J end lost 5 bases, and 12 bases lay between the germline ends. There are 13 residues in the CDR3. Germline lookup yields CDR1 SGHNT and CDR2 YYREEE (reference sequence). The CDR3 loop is CASSPPGTYGYTF. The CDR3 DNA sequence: TGTGCCAGCAGCCCGCCAGGAACTTATGGCTACACCTTC.

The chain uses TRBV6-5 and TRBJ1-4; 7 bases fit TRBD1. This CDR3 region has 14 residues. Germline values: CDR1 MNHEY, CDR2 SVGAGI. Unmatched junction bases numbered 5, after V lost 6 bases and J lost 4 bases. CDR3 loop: CASRIGQVNEKLFF. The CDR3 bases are TGTGCCAGCAGGATTGGACAGGTTAATGAAAAACTGTTTTTT.

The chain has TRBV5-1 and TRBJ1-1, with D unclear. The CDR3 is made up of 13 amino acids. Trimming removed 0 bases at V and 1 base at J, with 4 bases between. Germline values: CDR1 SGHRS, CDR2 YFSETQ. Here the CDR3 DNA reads TGCGCCAGCAGCTTGGGTGGGAACACTGAAGCTTTCTTT. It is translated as CASSLGGNTEAFF.

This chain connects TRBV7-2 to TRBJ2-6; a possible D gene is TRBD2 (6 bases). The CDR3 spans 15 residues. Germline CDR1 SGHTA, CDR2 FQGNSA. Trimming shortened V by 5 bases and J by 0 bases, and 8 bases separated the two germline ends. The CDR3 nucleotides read TGTGCCAGCAGCCGGGGGAGCTCTGGGGCCAACGTCCTGACTTTC. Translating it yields CASSRGSSGANVLTF. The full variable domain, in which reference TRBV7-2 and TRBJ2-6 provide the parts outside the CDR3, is GAGVSQSPSNKVTEKGKDVELRCDPISGHTALYWYRQSLGQGLEFLIYFQGNSAPDKSGLPSDRFSAERTGGSVSTLTIQRTQQEDSAVYLCASSRGSSGANVLTFGAGSRLTVL.

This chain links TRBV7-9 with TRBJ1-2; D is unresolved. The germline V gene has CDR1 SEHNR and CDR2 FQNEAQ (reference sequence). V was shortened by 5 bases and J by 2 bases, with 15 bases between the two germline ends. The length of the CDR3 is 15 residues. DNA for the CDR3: TGTGCCAGCAGCCCGGCCGTTATGATAAACTATGGCTACACCTTC. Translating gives CASSPAVMINYGYTF. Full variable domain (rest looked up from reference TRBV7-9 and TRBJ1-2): DTGVSQNPRHKITKRGQNVTFRCDPISEHNRLYWYRQTLGQGPEFLTYFQNEAQLEKSRLLSDRFSAERPKGSFSTLEIQRTEQGDSAMYLCASSPAVMINYGYTFGSGTRLTVV.

The CDR3 sequence: CASSSAQGMDGYTF. The CDR3 DNA is TGTGCCAGCAGCTCTGCACAGGGGATGGATGGCTACACCTTC. The rearrangement joins TRBV13 to TRBJ1-2; 7 nucleotides agree with TRBD1. CDR3 length equals 14 residues. Per germline, CDR1 PRHDT and CDR2 FYEKMQ (reference sequence). The V gene end was trimmed by 4 bases and the J gene end by 6 bases; junction bases not matched to a gene: 8.

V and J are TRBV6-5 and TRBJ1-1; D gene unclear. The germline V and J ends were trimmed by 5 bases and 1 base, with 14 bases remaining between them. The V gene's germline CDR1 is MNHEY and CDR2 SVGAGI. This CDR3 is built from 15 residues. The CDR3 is CASSPPGSGNTEAFF. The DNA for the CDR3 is TGTGCCAGCAGTCCGCCCGGATCGGGGAACACTGAAGCTTTCTTT.

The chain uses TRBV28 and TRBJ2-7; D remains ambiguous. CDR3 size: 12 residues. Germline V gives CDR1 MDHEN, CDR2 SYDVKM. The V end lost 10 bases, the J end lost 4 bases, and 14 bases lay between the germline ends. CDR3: CATRLVGYEQYF. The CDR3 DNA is TGTGCCACCAGACTCGTGGGTTACGAGCAGTACTTC.

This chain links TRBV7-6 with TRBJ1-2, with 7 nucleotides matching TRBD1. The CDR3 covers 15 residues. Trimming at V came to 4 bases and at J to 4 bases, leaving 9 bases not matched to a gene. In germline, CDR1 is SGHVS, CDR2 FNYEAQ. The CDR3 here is CASSSNRDSIYGYTF. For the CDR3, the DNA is TGTGCCAGCAGCTCGAACCGGGACAGCATCTATGGCTACACCTTC.

CDR3 sequence: CASSQPGQGHHEQYF. DNA of the CDR3: TGTGCCAGCAGTCAACCGGGACAGGGGCACCACGAGCAGTACTTC. J is TRBJ2-7 and V is TRBV27; TRBD1 matches at 10 bases. Per germline, CDR1 MNHEY and CDR2 SMNVEV (reference sequence). The CDR3 consists of 15 residues. V lost 5 bases to trimming and J lost 5 bases; unmatched junction nucleotides: 9.